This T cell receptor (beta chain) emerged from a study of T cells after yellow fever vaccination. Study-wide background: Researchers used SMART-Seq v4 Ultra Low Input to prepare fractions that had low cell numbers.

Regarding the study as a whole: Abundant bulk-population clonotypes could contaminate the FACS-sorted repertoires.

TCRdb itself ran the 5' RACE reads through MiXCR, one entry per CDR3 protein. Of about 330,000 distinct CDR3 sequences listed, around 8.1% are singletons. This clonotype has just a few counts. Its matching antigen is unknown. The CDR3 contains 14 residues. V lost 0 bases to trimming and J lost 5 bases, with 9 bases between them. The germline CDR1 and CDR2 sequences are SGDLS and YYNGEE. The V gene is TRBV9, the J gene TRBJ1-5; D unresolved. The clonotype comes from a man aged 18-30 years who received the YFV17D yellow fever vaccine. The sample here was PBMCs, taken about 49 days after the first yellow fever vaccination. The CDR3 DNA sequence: TGTGCCAGCAGCGTAGGGGTTCAGGATCAGCCCCAGCATTTT. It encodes CASSVGVQDQPQHF.